The entry that follows covers one T cell receptor (beta chain) sequence. Its antigen is not known. PCR was performed using 60 Vbeta and 13 Jbeta primers. Assay: immunoSEQ multiplex PCR; the TCRdb copy retains only in-frame clones and omits some. The sample has approximately 51,000 clones, around 81% seen once. This sample stems from a study of cytomegalovirus exposure and HLA in healthy donors. The J segment lost 5 bases and the V segment lost 0 bases, leaving 4 bases of the junction unmatched. CDR3 length equals 17 residues. CDR1 LGHNA and CDR2 YNFKEQ come from the germline V gene. Study-level results: Within the data, a cluster of highly shared sequence variants was likely a sequencing artifact.

Each donor was nominally healthy when sampled (though unrecorded immune exposures were likely). This sequence originates from a boy aged 5-17 years in good health and CMV-seropositive. The sequencing sample was made of PBMCs. V gene TRBV4-2 combines with J gene TRBJ1-6; 10 positions agree with TRBD1. DNA of the CDR3: TGTGCCAGCAGCCAAGATCGGGACAGGGGAGATAATTCACCCCTCCACTTT. It specifies CASSQDRDRGDNSPLHF.